This entry lists 8 T cell receptor beta chains sequenced from one sample in a study of T cell changes during pregnancy in multiple sclerosis. Sequencing used immunoSEQ multiplex PCR; TCRdb keeps in-frame clones, though not all of them. The sample has tens of thousands of clones, 85% to 95% seen once. The sample here was CD4+ T cells from peripheral blood mononuclear cells, taken in the third trimester of pregnancy. All receptors come from a female donor with multiple sclerosis, enrolled in a pregnancy study.

The genes are TRBV6-5 and TRBJ2-5; D is unresolved. Germline CDR1 reads MNHEY; CDR2 reads SVGAGI. The V end lost 3 bases, the J end lost 1 base, and 9 bases lay between the germline ends. The length of the CDR3 is 14 residues. The DNA for the CDR3 is TGTGCCAGCAGTTATTTCCCCCTCCAAGAGACCCAGTACTTC. Residues: CASSYFPLQETQYF.

The chain links TRBV19 to TRBJ1-3, with D uncertain. The CDR3 is 14 amino acids. V gave up 0 bases and J gave up 7 bases, with 10 bases separating them. Germline V CDR1 and CDR2: LNHDA, SQIVND (reference sequence). CDR3 in amino acids: CASSIDTLGNTIYF. The DNA of the CDR3 is TGTGCCAGTAGTATAGACACTCTCGGGAACACCATATATTTT.

The V and J genes are TRBV11-2 and TRBJ2-7; TRBD1 is a possible D gene (5 bases). Germline lookup yields CDR1 SGHAT and CDR2 FQNNGV. The CDR3 covers 14 residues. V was clipped by 4 bases and J by 1 base, with 11 bases between them. CDR3 amino acids: CASSYRLGSYEQYF. DNA of the CDR3: TGTGCCAGCAGCTACAGGCTTGGGTCCTACGAGCAGTACTTC.

J is TRBJ1-2 and V is TRBV5-4; D is perhaps TRBD1 (6 bases). Trimming took off 1 base at V and 4 bases at J, with 17 bases between the two ends. Germline CDR1 reads SGHNT; CDR2 reads YYREEE (reference sequence). CDR3 size: 16 residues. CDR3 DNA: TGTGCCAGCAGCTTGTACGGGACACCTTTGACCTATGGCTACACCTTC. It encodes CASSLYGTPLTYGYTF.

The rearrangement uses TRBV7-2 and TRBJ1-6; D might be TRBD1 (5 bases). Trimming left V 1 base short and J 7 bases short, with 8 bases between. Germline values: CDR1 SGHTA, CDR2 FQGNSA. This CDR3 has 14 residues. In DNA, the CDR3 is TGTGCCAGCAGCTTAGAACAGGACAATTCACCCCTCCACTTT. Translated: CASSLEQDNSPLHF.

The chain carries TRBV6-4 and TRBJ2-7; no clear D. Trimming took off 0 bases at V and 7 bases at J, with 19 bases between the two ends. Germline CDR1 and CDR2: MRHNA and SNTAGT. The CDR3 runs 16 residues. In nucleotides, the CDR3 is TGTGCCAGCAGTGACTCGGGCGCGCAAAACGCAAGAGAGCAGTACTTC. This sequence encodes CASSDSGAQNAREQYF.

J is TRBJ1-4 and V is TRBV2; D gene ambiguous. V was pared by 8 bases and J by 7 bases, with 11 bases between. CDR1 is SNHLY and CDR2 is FYNNEI in the germline V gene. This CDR3 has 12 residues. As DNA, the CDR3 is TGTGCCAGCGGAGGGAGGAGTGAAAAACTGTTTTTT. Amino acids: CASGGRSEKLFF.

The chain links TRBV6-6 to TRBJ1-2, with D hard to call. V gave up 8 bases and J gave up 1 base, with 11 bases separating them. Germline loops: CDR1 MNHNY, CDR2 SVGAGI (reference sequence). The CDR3 is made up of 13 amino acids. CDR3 in DNA: TGTGCCAGCCAAGACACCCTTAACTATGGCTACACCTTC. Translating it yields CASQDTLNYGYTF.